This entry lists 20 T cell receptor beta chains sequenced from one sample in a study of CD8 T cells in Susac syndrome. RNA in amounts of about 0.5 to 1 ug was reverse transcribed with random hexamers. TCRdb re-called the immunoSEQ multiplex PCR reads with MiXCR, one entry per CDR3 protein. Here the sample spans roughly 160,000 distinct CDR3 sequences, around 94% being singletons. Material: CD4+ T cells from PBMCs. The source is a human donor in good health.

This sequence joins TRBV20-1 and TRBJ2-3; 9 bases are shared with TRBD2. Losses at the gene ends were 6 bases for V and 1 base for J; bases not matched to a gene: 14. CDR1 DFQATT and CDR2 SNEGSKA come from the germline V gene (reference sequence). CDR3 length: 17 residues. The CDR3 DNA is TGCAGTGCCTCATTAGCGTATCAGCGGGGGGGCACAGATACGCAGTATTTT. Translated: CSASLAYQRGGTDTQYF.

J is TRBJ1-6 and V is TRBV2, with D tentatively TRBD1 (6 bases). Germline V gene lookup returns CDR1 SNHLY and CDR2 FYNNEI. V shed 5 bases and J shed 7 bases, with 12 bases lying between them. The CDR3 consists of 14 residues. CDR3 in amino acids: CASSLQGENSPLHF. DNA of the CDR3: TGTGCCAGCAGTTTACAGGGTGAGAATTCACCCCTCCACTTT.

The rearrangement links TRBV5-1 to TRBJ2-7; no clear D. This CDR3 has 13 amino acids. Trimming removed 6 bases at V and 0 bases at J, with 10 bases between. The germline V gene encodes CDR1 SGHRS and CDR2 YFSETQ. The CDR3 region is CASNSPSSYEQYF. CDR3 nucleotides: TGCGCCAGCAACTCGCCTAGCTCCTACGAGCAGTACTTC. The variable domain in full, with the rest retrieved from reference TRBV5-1 and TRBJ2-7, is KAGVTQTPRYLIKTRGQQVTLSCSPISGHRSVSWYQQTPGQGLQFLFEYFSETQRNKGNFPGRFSGRQFSNSRSEMNVSTLELGDSALYLCASNSPSSYEQYFGPGTRLTVT.

This sequence joins TRBV5-1 and TRBJ2-3, with TRBD1 matching 8 bases. In germline, CDR1 is SGHRS, CDR2 YFSETQ. The CDR3 extends over 17 amino acids. The J segment lost 5 bases and the V segment lost 4 bases, leaving 15 bases of the junction unmatched. CDR3 sequence: CASSPDRTGRPGDTQYF. The CDR3 coding sequence is TGCGCCAGCAGCCCGGACCGGACAGGGAGACCAGGAGATACGCAGTATTTT.

This clonotype appeared once. This chain links TRBV7-9 with TRBJ2-2, with D possibly TRBD1 on 6 matching bases. CDR3 size: 15 residues. Germline V CDR1 and CDR2: SEHNR, FQNEAQ (reference sequence). V lost 1 base, J lost 5 bases, and 11 bases lay in between. The CDR3 DNA sequence: TGTGCCAGCAGCTTAGTGGGGGCAGTTACCGGGGAGCTGTTTTTT. Its translation is CASSLVGAVTGELFF.

The rearrangement links TRBV3-1 to TRBJ2-7; D might be TRBD1 (6 bases). V was clipped by 2 bases and J by 5 bases, with 16 bases between them. Germline CDR1 LGHDT, CDR2 YNNKEL (reference sequence). The CDR3 has 15 amino acids. The CDR3 spells CASSQPRTEVNEQYF. CDR3 coding DNA: TGTGCCAGCAGCCAACCGAGGACAGAGGTGAACGAGCAGTACTTC.

The chain joins TRBV2 to TRBJ2-7; 9 bases match TRBD1. J gave up 6 bases and V 6 bases, and 6 bases lay outside the gene matches. Germline V gene sequence: CDR1 SNHLY, CDR2 FYNNEI. The CDR3 runs 13 residues. In nucleotides, the CDR3 is TGTGCCAGCAGCGGGGACAGGGACCGCGAGCAGTACTTC. It is translated as CASSGDRDREQYF.

The chain carries TRBV5-1 and TRBJ2-1, with TRBD2 identical over 13 bases. Germline trimming cut 4 bases from V and 5 bases from J; bases unmatched to any gene: 6. The germline V gene has CDR1 SGHRS and CDR2 YFSETQ. The CDR3 is made up of 16 amino acids. The DNA of the CDR3 is TGCGCCAGCAGCAACAGACTAGCGGGGGGAAACAATGAGCAGTTCTTC. Amino acids: CASSNRLAGGNNEQFF.

The chain combines TRBV7-9 with TRBJ2-7; the match to TRBD1 covers 7 bases. Germline CDR1 reads SEHNR; CDR2 reads FQNEAQ (reference sequence). This CDR3 comprises 13 residues. J gave up 3 bases and V 7 bases, and 6 bases lay outside the gene matches. Written as DNA, the CDR3 is TGTGCCAGCATGCGGACAGGCCTCTACGAGCAGTACTTC. Its translation: CASMRTGLYEQYF.

This clonotype was seen only a few times. The junction shows a germline mismatch at one end, possibly a read error. The chain has TRBV7-7 and TRBJ2-5; D may be TRBD1 (6 bases). Germline V gives CDR1 SSHAT, CDR2 FNYEAQ (reference sequence). The CDR3 is 13 amino acids. The CDR3 protein is CASSRGGRETQYF. The DNA of the CDR3 is TGTGCTAGCAGCCGAGGGGGACGAGAGACCCAGTACTTC.

V gene TRBV29-1 combines with J gene TRBJ2-5; 8 bases map to TRBD1. The CDR3 is 13 residues long. Germline lookup yields CDR1 SQVTM and CDR2 ANQGSEA. J was trimmed by 5 bases and V by 6 bases; bases with no gene match: 8. Here the CDR3 reads CSVAPDRAETQYF. The CDR3 region has the DNA TGCAGCGTGGCCCCGGACAGGGCCGAGACCCAGTACTTC. Together with reference TRBV29-1 and TRBJ2-5, the CDR3 gives the full variable domain: SAVISQKPSRDICQRGTSLTIQCQVDSQVTMMFWYRQQPGQSLTLIATANQGSEATYESGFVIDKFPISRPNLTFSTLTVSNMSPEDSSIYLCSVAPDRAETQYFGPGTRLLVL.

A single count supports this clonotype. The gene calls are TRBV2 and TRBJ1-1, with D hard to call. This CDR3 has 13 residues. V was pared by 7 bases and J by 1 base, with 10 bases between. The germline V gene has CDR1 SNHLY and CDR2 FYNNEI. As DNA, the CDR3 is TGTGCCAGCACGCTTTGGAGGAACACTGAAGCTTTCTTT. Protein: CASTLWRNTEAFF.

The V call is TRBV28, the J call TRBJ2-7; 9 nucleotides agree with TRBD1. J was trimmed by 6 bases and V by 6 bases; bases with no gene match: 12. Germline values: CDR1 MDHEN, CDR2 SYDVKM. The length of the CDR3 is 15 residues. CDR3 coding DNA: TGTGCCAGCAGCCGAGTGGGACAGGGAGTCTTCGAGCAGTACTTC. It translates to CASSRVGQGVFEQYF.

The DNA for the CDR3 is TGCGCCAGCAGCCAACTAAACGAGGAGCAGTTCTTC. Protein product: CASSQLNEEQFF. The chain recombines TRBV4-3 with TRBJ2-1; D call uncertain. The CDR3 consists of 12 residues. Trimming removed 2 bases at V and 10 bases at J, with 9 bases between. Germline assignment: CDR1 LGHNA and CDR2 YSLEER.

V usage is TRBV27 and J usage is TRBJ1-4, with 8 bases that match TRBD1. CDR3 length equals 12 residues. Unmatched junction bases numbered 6, after V lost 6 bases and J lost 12 bases. Germline CDR1 and CDR2: MNHEY and SMNVEV (reference sequence). CDR3 loop: CASSRTGKQLFF. The CDR3, as DNA: TGTGCCAGCAGCCGGACAGGGAAACAACTGTTTTTT.

This rearrangement joins TRBV2 to TRBJ2-7; D uncertain. Germline values: CDR1 SNHLY, CDR2 FYNNEI. The germline V and J ends were trimmed by 6 bases and 2 bases, with 17 bases remaining between them. There are 15 residues in the CDR3. In DNA form, the CDR3 reads TGTGCCAGCAGCGGGTACTTCGTCCGACCCTACGAGCAGTACTTC. This encodes CASSGYFVRPYEQYF.

This clonotype is a singleton in its sample. This chain connects TRBV5-1 to TRBJ2-3; D is ambiguous. The CDR3 totals 14 residues. The V end was cut by 4 bases, the J end by 3 bases, with 12 bases between. From germline, CDR1 is SGHRS and CDR2 YFSETQ. DNA for the CDR3: TGCGCCAGCAGCCCGGCCCGGGCTACAGATACGCAGTATTTT. Its protein is CASSPARATDTQYF. The full variable domain, rest sourced from reference TRBV5-1 and TRBJ2-3, is KAGVTQTPRYLIKTRGQQVTLSCSPISGHRSVSWYQQTPGQGLQFLFEYFSETQRNKGNFPGRFSGRQFSNSRSEMNVSTLELGDSALYLCASSPARATDTQYFGPGTRLTVL.

The chain carries TRBV27 and TRBJ2-1; TRBD1 matches at 9 bases. Germline V gene sequence: CDR1 MNHEY, CDR2 SMNVEV (reference sequence). With V trimmed by 3 bases and J by 5 bases, 8 bases remained unmatched. The CDR3 is made up of 16 amino acids. The CDR3 sequence: CASSFLPGQGNNEQFF. Here the CDR3 DNA reads TGTGCCAGCAGTTTTCTACCGGGACAGGGCAACAATGAGCAGTTCTTC.

As to this clonotype: No DNA is shown, since the ends of the CDR3 on it are uncertain; the CDR3 is the one TCRdb lists. The rearrangement joins TRBV7-5 to TRBJ1-2; the D call TRBD1 from the table was never checked on the DNA. TRBV7-5 is a known pseudogene. The CDR3 contains 17 residues when both ends are counted. CDR3 amino acids: CISVPEATGQPYYGYTF.

The chain is built from TRBV29-1 and TRBJ2-1; weak D call: TRBD1 (6 bases). The V gene lost 6 bases and the J gene lost 7 bases, with 16 bases spanning the gap. The CDR3 length is 13 residues. The germline V gene encodes CDR1 SQVTM and CDR2 ANQGSEA. CDR3 sequence reads: CSVSRDTVNEQFF. The CDR3 nucleotides are TGCAGCGTCAGCCGGGACACTGTGAATGAGCAGTTCTTC.